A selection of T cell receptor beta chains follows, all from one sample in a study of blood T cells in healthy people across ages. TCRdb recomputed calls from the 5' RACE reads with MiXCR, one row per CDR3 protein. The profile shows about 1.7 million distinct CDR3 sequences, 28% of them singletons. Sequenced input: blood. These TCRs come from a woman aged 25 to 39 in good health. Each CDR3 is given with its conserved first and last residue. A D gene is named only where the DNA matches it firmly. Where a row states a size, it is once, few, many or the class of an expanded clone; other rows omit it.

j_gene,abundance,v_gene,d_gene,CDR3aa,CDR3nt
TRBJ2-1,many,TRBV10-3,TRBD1,CAISVGQGAIDEQFF,TGTGCCATCAGTGTAGGGCAGGGGGCGATCGATGAGCAGTTCTTC
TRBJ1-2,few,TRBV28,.,CAIGSPYYGYTF,TGTGCCATTGGTAGTCCCTACTATGGCTACACCTTC
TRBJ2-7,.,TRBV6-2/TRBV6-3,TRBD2,CVSSYRRAGGLNEQYF,TGTGTCAGCAGTTACCGAAGAGCGGGAGGGCTCAACGAGCAGTACTTC
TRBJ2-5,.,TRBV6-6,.,CASSYRGGLLQETQYF,TGTGCCAGCAGTTACCGAGGGGGACTACTACAAGAGACCCAGTACTTC
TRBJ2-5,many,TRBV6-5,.,CASSQRGGNEQYF,TGTGCCAGCAGCCAGAGGGGAGGCAATGAGCAGTACTTC
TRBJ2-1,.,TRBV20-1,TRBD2,CSARELAGRWNEQFF,TGCAGTGCTAGAGAACTAGCGGGAAGGTGGAATGAGCAGTTCTTC
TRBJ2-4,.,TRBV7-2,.,CASSPLGSKNIQYF,TGTGCCAGCAGCCCCCTGGGCTCCAAAAACATTCAGTACTTC
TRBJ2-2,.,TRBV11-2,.,CASSRQQDTGELFF,TGTGCCAGCAGTCGTCAACAAGACACCGGGGAGCTGTTTTTT
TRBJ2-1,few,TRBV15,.,CATSRDLKVGFHDQFF,TGTGCCACCAGCAGAGACCTTAAGGTGGGGTTCCATGATCAGTTCTTC
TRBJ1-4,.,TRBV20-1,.,CSARASRATNEKLFF,TGCAGTGCTAGAGCGTCACGTGCAACTAATGAAAAACTGTTTTTT
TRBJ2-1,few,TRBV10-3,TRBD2,CAISEVSGGFPGHEQFF,TGTGCCATCAGTGAAGTCAGCGGGGGTTTCCCGGGGCATGAGCAGTTCTTC
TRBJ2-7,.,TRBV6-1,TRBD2,CASSEFARGTYEQYF,TGTGCCAGCAGTGAATTTGCGCGGGGGACGTACGAGCAGTACTTC
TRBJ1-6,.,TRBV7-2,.,CASSPLAPSPLHF,TGTGCCAGCAGCCCCTTGGCCCCATCACCCCTCCACTTT
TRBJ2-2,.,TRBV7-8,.,CASSLPGRLGTGELFF,TGTGCCAGCAGCTTACCGGGGAGATTGGGTACCGGGGAGCTGTTTTTT
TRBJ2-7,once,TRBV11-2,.,CASSSADRSSYEQYF,TGTGCCAGCAGCTCTGCGGACAGAAGCTCCTACGAGCAGTACTTC
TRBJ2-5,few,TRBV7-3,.,CANSLRPAGSTGEQYF,TGTGCCAACAGCTTAAGGCCTGCCGGTTCGACGGGGGAGCAGTACTTC
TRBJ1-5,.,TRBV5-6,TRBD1,CASSHGTGSVFQPQHF,TGTGCCAGCAGCCACGGGACAGGGAGTGTTTTTCAGCCCCAGCATTTT
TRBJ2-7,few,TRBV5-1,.,CASSLGLGGTYEQYF,TGCGCCAGCAGCTTGGGTCTGGGGGGAACCTACGAGCAGTACTTC
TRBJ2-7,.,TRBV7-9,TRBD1,CASSLARDSGSYGQYF,TGTGCCAGCAGCTTAGCGAGGGACAGCGGCTCCTACGGGCAGTACTTC
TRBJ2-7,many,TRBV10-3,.,CATLGQTSTYEQYF,TGTGCCACCTTAGGACAGACCAGCACCTACGAGCAGTACTTC
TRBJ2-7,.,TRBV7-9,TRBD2,CASSPTQTSGPYEQYF,TGTGCCAGCAGCCCTACTCAGACTAGCGGACCCTACGAGCAGTACTTC
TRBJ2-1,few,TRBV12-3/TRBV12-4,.,CASTRGYLRNEQFF,TGTGCCAGCACCCGGGGATATCTTAGGAATGAGCAGTTCTTC
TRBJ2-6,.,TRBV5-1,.,CASSSSPGGGANVLTF,TGCGCCAGCAGCTCGAGCCCGGGCGGGGGGGCCAACGTCCTGACTTTC
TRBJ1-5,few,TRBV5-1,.,CASSFRSDAQHF,TGCGCCAGCAGCTTCCGCTCCGATGCGCAGCATTTT
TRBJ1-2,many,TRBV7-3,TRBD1,CASSLEDREYGYTF,TGTGCCAGCAGCTTGGAAGACAGGGAATATGGCTACACCTTC
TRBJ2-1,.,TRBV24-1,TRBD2,CATSDSMTSGNNEQFF,TGTGCCACCAGTGATTCCATGACTAGCGGTAACAATGAGCAGTTCTTC
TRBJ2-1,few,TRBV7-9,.,CASRSEWGYNEQFF,TGTGCCAGCAGGTCCGAGTGGGGGTACAATGAGCAGTTCTTC
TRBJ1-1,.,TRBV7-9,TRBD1,CASSAQGTGPMTEAFF,TGTGCCAGCAGCGCTCAAGGGACAGGACCGATGACTGAAGCTTTCTTT
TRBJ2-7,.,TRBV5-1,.,CASSPDSALGDKYF,TGCGCCAGCAGCCCTGACAGCGCCCTGGGGGATAAGTACTTC
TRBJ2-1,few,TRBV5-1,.,CASSSTGVLRLNEQFF,TGCGCCAGCAGCTCAACGGGAGTACTTAGGCTCAATGAGCAGTTCTTC
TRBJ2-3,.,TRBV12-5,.,CASGLARTDTQYF,TGTGCTAGTGGTTTGGCCCGTACAGATACGCAGTATTTT
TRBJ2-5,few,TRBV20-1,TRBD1,CSANAANRGQETQYF,TGCAGTGCTAACGCCGCTAACAGGGGGCAAGAGACCCAGTACTTC
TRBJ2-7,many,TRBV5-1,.,CASRKQADSLEQYF,TGCGCCAGCAGGAAGCAGGCTGACTCTTTAGAGCAGTACTTC
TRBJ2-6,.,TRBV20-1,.,CSARTADTGANVRTF,TGCAGTGCTAGAACGGCGGATACTGGGGCCAACGTCCGGACTTTC
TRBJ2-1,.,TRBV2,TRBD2,CASSPTSGRGSSYNEQFF,TGTGCCAGCAGCCCGACTAGCGGGAGGGGGAGCTCCTACAATGAGCAGTTCTTC
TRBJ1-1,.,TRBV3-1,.,CASSRSNQNTEAFF,TGTGCCAGCAGCAGGAGTAACCAGAACACTGAAGCTTTCTTT
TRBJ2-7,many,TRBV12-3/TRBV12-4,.,CASMRTDSYEQYF,TGTGCCAGCATGAGGACTGATTCCTACGAGCAGTACTTC
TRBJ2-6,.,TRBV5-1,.,CASSARGLNSGANVLTF,TGCGCCAGCAGCGCCCGGGGGCTCAACTCTGGGGCCAACGTCCTGACTTTC
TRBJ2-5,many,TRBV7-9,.,CASSPRENQETQYF,TGTGCCAGCAGCCCCCGGGAAAACCAAGAGACCCAGTACTTC
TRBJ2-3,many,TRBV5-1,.,CASSPGRDTQYF,TGCGCCAGCAGCCCGGGAAGGGATACGCAGTATTTT
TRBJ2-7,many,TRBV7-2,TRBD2,CASSRSGGGSYEQYF,TGTGCCAGCAGTAGGAGCGGGGGGGGCTCCTACGAGCAGTACTTC
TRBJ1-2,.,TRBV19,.,CASGAEVHGYTF,TGTGCCAGTGGAGCAGAGGTTCATGGCTACACCTTC
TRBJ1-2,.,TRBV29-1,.,CSVEQGGDGYTF,TGCAGCGTGGAACAGGGAGGGGATGGCTACACCTTC
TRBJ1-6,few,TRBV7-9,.,CASEGVSYNSPLHF,TGTGCCAGCGAGGGGGTATCCTATAATTCACCCCTCCACTTT
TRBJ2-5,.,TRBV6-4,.,CASSVTRGETQYF,TGTGCCAGCAGTGTAACTAGGGGAGAGACCCAGTACTTC